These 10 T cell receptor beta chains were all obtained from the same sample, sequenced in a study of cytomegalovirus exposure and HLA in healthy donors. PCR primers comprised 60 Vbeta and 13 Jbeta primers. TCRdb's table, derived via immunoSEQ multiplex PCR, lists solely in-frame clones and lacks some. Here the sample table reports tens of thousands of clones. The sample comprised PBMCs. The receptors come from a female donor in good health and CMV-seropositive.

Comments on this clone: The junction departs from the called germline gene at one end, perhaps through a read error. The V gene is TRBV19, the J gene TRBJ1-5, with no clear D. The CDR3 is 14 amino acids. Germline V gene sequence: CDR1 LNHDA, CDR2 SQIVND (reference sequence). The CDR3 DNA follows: TGTGCCAGTAGTCTAGACCATAGCAATCAGCCCCAGCATTTT. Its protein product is CASSLDHSNQPQHF.

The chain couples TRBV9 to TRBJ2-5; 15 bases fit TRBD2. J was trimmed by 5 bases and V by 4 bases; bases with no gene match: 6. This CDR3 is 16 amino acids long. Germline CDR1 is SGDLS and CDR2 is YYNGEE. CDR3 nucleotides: TGTGCCAGCAGCAGGACTAGCGGGGGGGCCGGGGAGACCCAGTACTTC. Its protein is CASSRTSGGAGETQYF.

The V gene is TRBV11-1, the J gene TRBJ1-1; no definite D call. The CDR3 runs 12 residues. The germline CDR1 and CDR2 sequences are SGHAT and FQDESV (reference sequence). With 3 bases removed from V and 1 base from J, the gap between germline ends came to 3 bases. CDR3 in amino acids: CASSLRNTEAFF. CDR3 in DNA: TGTGCCAGCAGCTTGCGGAACACTGAAGCTTTCTTT.

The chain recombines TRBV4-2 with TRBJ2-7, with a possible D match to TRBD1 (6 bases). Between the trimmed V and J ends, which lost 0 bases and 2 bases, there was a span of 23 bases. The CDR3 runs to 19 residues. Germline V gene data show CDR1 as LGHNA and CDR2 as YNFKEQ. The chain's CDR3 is CASSQDGLGTGHPAYEQYF. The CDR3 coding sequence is TGTGCCAGCAGCCAAGACGGTCTTGGGACGGGACATCCCGCCTACGAGCAGTACTTC.

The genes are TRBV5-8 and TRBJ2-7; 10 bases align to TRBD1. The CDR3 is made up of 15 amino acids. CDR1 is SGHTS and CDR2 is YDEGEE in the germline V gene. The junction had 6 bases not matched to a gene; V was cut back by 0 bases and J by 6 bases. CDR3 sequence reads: CASSLGDRGIGEQYF. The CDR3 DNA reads TGTGCCAGCAGCTTGGGGGACAGGGGAATAGGCGAGCAGTACTTC. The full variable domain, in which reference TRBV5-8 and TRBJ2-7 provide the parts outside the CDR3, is EAGVTQSPTHLIKTRGQQATLRCSPISGHTSVYWYQQALGLGLQFLLWYDEGEERNRGNFPPRFSGRQFPNYSSELNVNALELEDSALYLCASSLGDRGIGEQYFGPGTRLTVT.

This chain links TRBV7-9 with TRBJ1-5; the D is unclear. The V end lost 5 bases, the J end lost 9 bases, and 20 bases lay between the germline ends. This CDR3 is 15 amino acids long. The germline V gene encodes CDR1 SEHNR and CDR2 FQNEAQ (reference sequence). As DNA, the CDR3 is TGTGCCAGCAGCCCTCCGGGTGGTCTACCGGGGCCCCAGCATTTT. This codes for CASSPPGGLPGPQHF.

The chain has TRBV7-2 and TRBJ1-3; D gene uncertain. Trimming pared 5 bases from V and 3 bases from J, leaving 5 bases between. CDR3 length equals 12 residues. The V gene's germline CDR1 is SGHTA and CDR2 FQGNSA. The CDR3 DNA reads TGTGCCAGCAGCATCTTTGGAAACACCATATATTTT. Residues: CASSIFGNTIYF.

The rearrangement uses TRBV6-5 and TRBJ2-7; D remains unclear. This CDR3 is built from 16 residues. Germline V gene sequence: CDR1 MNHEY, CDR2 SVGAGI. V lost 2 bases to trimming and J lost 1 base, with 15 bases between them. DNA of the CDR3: TGTGCCAGCAGTTACGCTCTAGGCAGCCCTTCCTACGAGCAGTACTTC. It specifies CASSYALGSPSYEQYF.

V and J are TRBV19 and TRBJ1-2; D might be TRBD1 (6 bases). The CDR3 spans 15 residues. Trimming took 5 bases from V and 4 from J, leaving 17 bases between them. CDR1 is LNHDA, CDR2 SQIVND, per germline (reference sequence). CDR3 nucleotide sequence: TGTGCCAGTAGTTTGACCGGGACATTAGCCTATGGCTACACCTTC. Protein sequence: CASSLTGTLAYGYTF.

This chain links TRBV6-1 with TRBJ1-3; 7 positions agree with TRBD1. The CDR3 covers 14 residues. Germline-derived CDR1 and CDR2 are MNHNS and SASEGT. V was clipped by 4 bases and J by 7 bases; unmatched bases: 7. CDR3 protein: CASSGGQRWNTIYF. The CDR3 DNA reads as TGTGCCAGCAGTGGGGGACAGCGTTGGAACACCATATATTTT.